One and the same sample provided the 7 T cell receptor beta chains below, sequenced in a study of identical twins. Each CDR3 protein is one row after TCRdb ran MiXCR on the 5' RACE reads. The sample has 600,000 to 800,000 distinct CDR3 sequences, less than 25% seen once. These data also featured in a second study, about T cells expressing NK-cell markers.

Sequenced: PBMCs. The receptors shown here come from a woman aged 18-29 years in good health.

The chain recombines TRBV30 with TRBJ2-1; either TRBD1 or TRBD2 may supply D (5 bases each). Germline V CDR1 and CDR2: GTSNPN, SVGIG (reference sequence). The germline V and J ends were trimmed by 0 bases and 9 bases, with 9 bases remaining between them. The CDR3 consists of 12 residues. The CDR3 here is CAWSVVGGEQFF. The CDR3 nucleotides are TGTGCCTGGAGTGTAGTTGGGGGTGAGCAGTTCTTC.

This clonotype was recorded many times. The chain carries TRBV27 and TRBJ2-1; TRBD2 matches 15 bases. Trimming removed 5 bases from V and 9 bases from J; junction bases left unmatched: 5. Germline CDR1 reads MNHEY; CDR2 reads SMNVEV (reference sequence). The CDR3 is made up of 15 amino acids. The CDR3 DNA reads as TGTGCCAGCAGTCTCGGACTAGCGGGGGGGGGTGAGCAGTTCTTC. Protein sequence: CASSLGLAGGGEQFF.

This clonotype showed up just a few times. The chain has TRBV5-1 and TRBJ2-3; D gene uncertain. The germline V and J ends were trimmed by 0 bases and 4 bases, with 15 bases remaining between them. Germline V CDR1 and CDR2: SGHRS, YFSETQ. This CDR3 contains 16 residues. The CDR3 DNA reads as TGCGCCAGCAGCTTGGGGGCCCCAACGTCTCCAGATACGCAGTATTTT. It encodes CASSLGAPTSPDTQYF.

In its sample, this clonotype was seen a few times. The V and J genes are TRBV29-1 and TRBJ1-2; 8 nucleotides align to TRBD1. J gave up 6 bases and V 6 bases, and 3 bases lay outside the gene matches. CDR1 and CDR2 from the germline V gene are SQVTM and ANQGSEA. The CDR3 is made up of 11 amino acids. The CDR3 DNA reads TGCAGCGTACAGGGGGTCGATGGCTACACCTTC. This codes for CSVQGVDGYTF.

The rearrangement joins TRBV6-2 or TRBV6-3 to TRBJ2-7; D remains unclear. Between the trimmed V and J ends, which lost 6 bases and 3 bases, there was a span of 15 bases. The CDR3 totals 14 residues. Germline CDR1 reads MNHEY; CDR2 reads SVGEGT. The CDR3 loop reads CASSPASRYYEQYF. In DNA, the CDR3 is TGTGCCAGCAGCCCTGCTTCGCGGTACTACGAGCAGTACTTC.

This clonotype was detected only a few times. The chain has TRBV4-3 and TRBJ2-1; D remains ambiguous. Germline CDR1 LGHNA, CDR2 YSLEER. This CDR3 comprises 14 residues. Trimming left V 0 bases short and J 8 bases short, with 11 bases between. The CDR3 loop reads CASSQDPLSDEQFF. DNA for the CDR3: TGCGCCAGCAGCCAAGATCCCCTCTCCGATGAGCAGTTCTTC.

This clonotype occurred a few times. This chain uses TRBV7-8 with TRBJ2-1; possibly TRBD1 or TRBD2 for D (5 bases each). Per the germline V gene, CDR1 is SGHVS and CDR2 is FQNEAQ. This CDR3 region has 11 residues. The germline V and J ends were trimmed by 4 bases and 9 bases, with 7 bases remaining between them. CDR3 coding DNA: TGTGCCAGCAGCTGGGACGGTGAGCAGTTCTTC. It specifies CASSWDGEQFF.